These 15 T cell receptor beta chains came from one sample sequenced in a study of T-cell reconstitution after alpha-beta-depleted transplantation in children (dated by TCRdb to 2015 to 2016). Libraries were prepared through PCR. This sample was sequenced with an Illumina HiSeq 2500. Molecular barcoding was employed in the preparation of TCR libraries, with unique molecular identifiers being used to normalize TCRbeta repertoire quantification. TCRdb took the public reads, trimmed them with fastp at Q25, ran MiXCR for clone calling and kept in-frame beta chains. Rows are unified per CDR3 protein, each entry keeping the most common DNA and genes. The sample yields approximately 490,000 distinct CDR3 sequences; around an eighth were counted once. Of the sample, more than 5.5% is held by the ten largest clones. This specimen was PBMCs from the stem cell graft donor, taken from the stem cell graft. These receptors were taken from a human donor who donated a stem cell graft to a child with combined immunodeficiency.

This clonotype was seen a handful of times. V and J are TRBV29-1 and TRBJ2-6; D uncertain. Germline loops: CDR1 SQVTM, CDR2 ANQGSEA. The CDR3 spans 14 residues. Trimming left V 1 base short and J 2 bases short, with 6 bases between. CDR3 loop: CSVEVRAGANVLTF. The CDR3 nucleotides are TGCAGCGTTGAAGTAAGGGCTGGGGCCAACGTCCTGACTTTC.

This chain uses TRBV11-1 with TRBJ2-1, with 7 bases aligning to TRBD2. Germline CDR1 reads SGHAT; CDR2 reads FQDESV (reference sequence). The ends lost 5 bases at V and 3 bases at J; junction bases unmatched: 10. The CDR3 has 16 residues. The CDR3 region is CASSPSGTTNYNEQFF. The CDR3 coding sequence is TGTGCCAGCAGCCCTTCCGGGACTACAAACTACAATGAGCAGTTCTTC.

This clonotype was observed a few times. The gene calls are TRBV5-1 and TRBJ2-1; a possible D gene is TRBD2 (5 bases). The CDR3 runs 14 residues. The V end was cut by 3 bases, the J end by 8 bases, with 15 bases between. CDR1 SGHRS and CDR2 YFSETQ come from the germline V gene. In DNA, the CDR3 is TGCGCCAGCAGCTCACCCTTGAGGAGGTATGAGCAGTTCTTC. Translation gives CASSSPLRRYEQFF. The whole variable domain, filled in from reference TRBV5-1 and TRBJ2-1, reads KAGVTQTPRYLIKTRGQQVTLSCSPISGHRSVSWYQQTPGQGLQFLFEYFSETQRNKGNFPGRFSGRQFSNSRSEMNVSTLELGDSALYLCASSSPLRRYEQFFGPGTRLTVL.

The CDR3 protein is CAISAFPSSSSTDTQYF. As DNA, the CDR3 is TGTGCCATCAGTGCCTTCCCCTCTAGCAGTAGCACAGATACGCAGTATTTT. The chain joins TRBV10-3 to TRBJ2-3; possibly TRBD2 for D (5 bases). The V gene's germline CDR1 is ENHRY and CDR2 SYGVKD. The V and J ends lost 4 bases and 0 bases respectively, with 17 bases between them. The CDR3 covers 17 residues.

V usage is TRBV5-1 and J usage is TRBJ2-7, with TRBD1 matching 7 bases. The germline V gene has CDR1 SGHRS and CDR2 YFSETQ. The CDR3 loop spans 15 amino acids. V shed 6 bases, J shed 5 bases, and the junction held 14 bases outside the gene matches. The CDR3 DNA sequence: TGCGCCAGCACGTCGGGGCGAGGGGGCGGCGACGAGCAGTACTTC. This gives the protein CASTSGRGGGDEQYF. The whole variable domain, remainder taken from reference TRBV5-1 and TRBJ2-7, is KAGVTQTPRYLIKTRGQQVTLSCSPISGHRSVSWYQQTPGQGLQFLFEYFSETQRNKGNFPGRFSGRQFSNSRSEMNVSTLELGDSALYLCASTSGRGGGDEQYFGPGTRLTVT.

Only a few counts were recorded for this clonotype. The gene calls are TRBV3-1 and TRBJ2-2; TRBD2 matches at 7 bases. Germline V CDR1 and CDR2: LGHDT, YNNKEL (reference sequence). CDR3 size: 16 residues. With V trimmed by 0 bases and J by 8 bases, 9 bases remained unmatched. CDR3 protein: CASSQDSSGGIGELFF. CDR3 DNA sequence: TGTGCCAGCAGCCAAGATTCTAGCGGTGGTATAGGGGAGCTGTTTTTT.

In this sample, this clonotype turned up many times. This chain connects TRBV9 to TRBJ2-1; D might be TRBD2 (5 bases). CDR1 is SGDLS and CDR2 is YYNGEE in the germline V gene. The V end lost 3 bases, the J end lost 7 bases, and 17 bases lay between the germline ends. The CDR3 has 15 residues. The CDR3 reads CASSAIQVGGNEQFF. The CDR3 region has the DNA TGTGCCAGCAGCGCCATTCAGGTAGGAGGAAATGAGCAGTTCTTC.

This chain links TRBV7-2 with TRBJ2-1; D gene uncertain. Trimming took off 3 bases at V and 10 bases at J, with 13 bases between the two ends. Germline CDR1 and CDR2: SGHTA and FQGNSA. The CDR3 is 13 residues long. CDR3 loop: CASSFAPLAEQFF. In DNA, the CDR3 is TGTGCCAGCAGCTTCGCGCCGCTGGCGGAGCAGTTCTTC.

This clonotype was observed many times. CDR3 in amino acids: CASSFIGTTDTQYF. The CDR3 nucleotides read TGTGCCAGCAGCTTTATCGGGACAACAGATACGCAGTATTTT. The rearrangement links TRBV7-2 to TRBJ2-3; tentatively, D is TRBD1 (6 bases). The V and J ends lost 3 bases and 3 bases respectively, with 10 bases between them. CDR1 SGHTA and CDR2 FQGNSA come from the germline V gene. This CDR3 comprises 14 residues.

This clonotype was found many times. The chain combines TRBV10-2 with TRBJ2-7; 9 bases line up with TRBD1. This CDR3 spans 13 amino acids. Germline trimming cut 6 bases from V and 3 bases from J; bases unmatched to any gene: 3. Germline CDR1 reads WSHSY; CDR2 reads SAAADI. The CDR3 region is CASSTGQGYEQYF. DNA of the CDR3: TGCGCCAGCAGCACGGGACAGGGCTACGAGCAGTACTTC.

This chain connects TRBV27 to TRBJ1-6; D not certain. The V end was cut by 2 bases, the J end by 10 bases, with 9 bases between. The CDR3 runs 13 residues. Per the germline V gene, CDR1 is MNHEY and CDR2 is SMNVEV (reference sequence). For the CDR3, the DNA is TGTGCCAGCAGTTTAAACAACGTCTCACCCCTCCACTTT. Its translation is CASSLNNVSPLHF.

This clonotype was counted at least ten times. V usage is TRBV3-1 and J usage is TRBJ2-7; possibly TRBD2 for D (5 bases). Germline lookup yields CDR1 LGHDT and CDR2 YNNKEL (reference sequence). The CDR3 extends over 13 amino acids. The germline V and J ends were trimmed by 3 bases and 3 bases, with 9 bases remaining between them. Here the CDR3 reads CASSHSGSYEQYF. The CDR3 DNA is TGTGCCAGCAGCCACAGCGGTAGCTACGAGCAGTACTTC.

The chain has TRBV12-3 or TRBV12-4 and TRBJ2-5; TRBD2 matches at 8 bases. Germline trimming cut 6 bases from V and 5 bases from J; bases unmatched to any gene: 8. The CDR3 totals 14 residues. CDR3 region: CASSTGGRGETQYF. In nucleotides, the CDR3 is TGTGCCAGCAGCACGGGGGGGCGAGGGGAGACCCAGTACTTC.

The chain carries TRBV28 and TRBJ1-5; TRBD1 is a possible D gene (6 bases). The V end was cut by 3 bases, the J end by 1 base, with 10 bases between. CDR3 length: 15 residues. CDR1 is MDHEN and CDR2 is SYDVKM in the germline V gene. CDR3 region: CASSLVRGSNQPQHF. As DNA, the CDR3 is TGTGCCAGCAGTTTGGTCAGGGGCAGCAATCAGCCCCAGCATTTT. The full variable domain, with the rest looked up from reference TRBV28 and TRBJ1-5, is DVKVTQSSRYLVKRTGEKVFLECVQDMDHENMFWYRQDPGLGLRLIYFSYDVKMKEKGDIPEGYSVSREKKERFSLILESASTNQTSMYLCASSLVRGSNQPQHFGDGTRLSIL.

This clonotype was counted a few times. The chain couples TRBV21-1 to TRBJ2-1; the table's D call, TRBD2, was not checked against the DNA. TRBV21-1 is listed as a pseudogene. This CDR3 has 17 amino acids. The CDR3 DNA sequence: TGTGCCAGCAGCAAAGTCGGCGAGGGAGAGAGTTACAATGAGCAGTTCTTC. Its translation is CASSKVGEGESYNEQFF.